The T cell receptor (beta chain) described here comes from a study of PD-1 blockade in classical Hodgkin lymphoma. Study-level information: Patients were administered nivolumab (3 mg/kg intravenously) every 2 weeks. Broader study findings: Patients who responded completely had about the same baseline diversity as newly diagnosed patients. There remain no defined causes for the repertoire differences, which possibly reflect disease activity or prior therapy.

Time point noted: cycle 4 day 1 (C4D1), after about 6 weeks of nivolumab. Relapse was seen in all patients after autologous stem cell transplantation, and brentuximab vedotin exposure was variable. Magnetic negative selection was used to purify CD4+ T cells from PBMCs that had been thawed. About this clone: Its cognate antigen is unknown.

The J segment lost 2 bases and the V segment lost 5 bases, leaving 9 bases of the junction unmatched. Germline V gene sequence: CDR1 MNHEY, CDR2 SMNVEV (reference sequence). The CDR3 has 15 amino acids. Sequencing used immunoSEQ multiplex PCR; TCRdb keeps in-frame clones, though not all of them. The sample records 30,000 to 40,000 clones, about 93% being singletons. The source material was CD4+ T cells from blood, sampled before the fourth cycle of nivolumab. The chain has TRBV27 and TRBJ2-7; 7 bases map to TRBD1. This receptor was taken from a human donor with classical Hodgkin lymphoma. CDR3 loop: CASSLFGTEAYEQYF. DNA of the CDR3: TGTGCCAGCAGTCTTTTCGGGACAGAGGCCTACGAGCAGTACTTC.